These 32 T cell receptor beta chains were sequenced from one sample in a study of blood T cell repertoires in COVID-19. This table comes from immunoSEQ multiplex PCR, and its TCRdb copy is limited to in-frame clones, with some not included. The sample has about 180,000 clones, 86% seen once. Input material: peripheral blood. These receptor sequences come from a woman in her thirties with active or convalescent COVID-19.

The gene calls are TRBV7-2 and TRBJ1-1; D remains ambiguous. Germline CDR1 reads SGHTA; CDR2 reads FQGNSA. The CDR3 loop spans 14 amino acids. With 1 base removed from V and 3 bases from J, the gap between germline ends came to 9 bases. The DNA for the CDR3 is TGTGCCAGCAGCTTAGGCCGCGGCGACACTGAAGCTTTCTTT. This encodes CASSLGRGDTEAFF.

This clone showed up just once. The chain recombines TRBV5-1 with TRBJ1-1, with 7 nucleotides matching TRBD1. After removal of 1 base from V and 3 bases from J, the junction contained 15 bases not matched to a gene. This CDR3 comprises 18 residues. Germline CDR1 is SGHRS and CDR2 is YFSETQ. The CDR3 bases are TGCGCCAGCAGCTTGTTCGGTGATCGTCCAGGGGGTGACACTGAAGCTTTCTTT. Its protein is CASSLFGDRPGGDTEAFF.

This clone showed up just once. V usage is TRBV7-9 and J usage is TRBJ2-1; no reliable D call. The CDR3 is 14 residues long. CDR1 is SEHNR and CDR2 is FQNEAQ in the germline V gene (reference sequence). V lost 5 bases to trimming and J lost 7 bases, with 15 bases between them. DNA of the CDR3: TGTGCCAGCAGCCTAGTGGCAGCTAGGAATGAGCAGTTCTTC. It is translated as CASSLVAARNEQFF.

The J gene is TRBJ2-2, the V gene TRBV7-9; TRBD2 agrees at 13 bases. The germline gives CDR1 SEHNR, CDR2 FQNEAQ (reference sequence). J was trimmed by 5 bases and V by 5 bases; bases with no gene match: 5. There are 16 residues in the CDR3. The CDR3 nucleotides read TGTGCCAGCAGCCCCGGACTAGCGGGAGTTACCGGGGAGCTGTTTTTT. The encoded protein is CASSPGLAGVTGELFF.

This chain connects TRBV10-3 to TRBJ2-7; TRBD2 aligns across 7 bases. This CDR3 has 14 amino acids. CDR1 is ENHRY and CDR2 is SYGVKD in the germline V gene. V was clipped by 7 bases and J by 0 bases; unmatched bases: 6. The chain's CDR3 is CAITLREDSYEQYF. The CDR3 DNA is TGTGCCATCACGCTACGGGAGGACTCCTACGAGCAGTACTTC.

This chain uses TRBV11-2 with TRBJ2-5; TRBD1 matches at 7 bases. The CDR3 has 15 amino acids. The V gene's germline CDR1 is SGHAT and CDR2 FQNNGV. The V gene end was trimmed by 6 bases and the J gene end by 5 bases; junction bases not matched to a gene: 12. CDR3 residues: CASSRQQGWGETQYF. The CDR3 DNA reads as TGTGCCAGCAGTCGACAACAGGGGTGGGGGGAGACCCAGTACTTC.

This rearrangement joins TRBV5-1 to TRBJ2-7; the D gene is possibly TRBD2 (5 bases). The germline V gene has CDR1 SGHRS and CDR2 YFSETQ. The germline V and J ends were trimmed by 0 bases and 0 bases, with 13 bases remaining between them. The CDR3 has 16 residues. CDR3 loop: CASSLAGNSFSYEQYF. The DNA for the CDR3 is TGCGCCAGCAGCTTGGCCGGGAATTCATTCTCCTACGAGCAGTACTTC.

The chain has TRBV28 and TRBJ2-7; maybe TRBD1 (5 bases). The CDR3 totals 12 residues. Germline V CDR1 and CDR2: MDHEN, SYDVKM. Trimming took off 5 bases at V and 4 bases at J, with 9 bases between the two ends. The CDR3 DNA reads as TGTGCCAGCAGTCCAGGGTATTACGAGCAGTACTTC. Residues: CASSPGYYEQYF.

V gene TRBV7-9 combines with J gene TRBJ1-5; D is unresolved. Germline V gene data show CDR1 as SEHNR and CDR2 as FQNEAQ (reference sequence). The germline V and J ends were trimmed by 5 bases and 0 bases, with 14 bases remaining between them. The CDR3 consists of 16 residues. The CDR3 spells CASSGGSQGSNQPQHF. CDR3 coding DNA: TGTGCCAGCAGCGGCGGGTCCCAAGGTAGCAATCAGCCCCAGCATTTT.

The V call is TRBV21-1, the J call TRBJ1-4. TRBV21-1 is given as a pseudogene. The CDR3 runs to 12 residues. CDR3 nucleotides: TGTGCCAGCAGGGAGGGTAATGAAAAACTGTTTTTT. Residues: CASREGNEKLFF.

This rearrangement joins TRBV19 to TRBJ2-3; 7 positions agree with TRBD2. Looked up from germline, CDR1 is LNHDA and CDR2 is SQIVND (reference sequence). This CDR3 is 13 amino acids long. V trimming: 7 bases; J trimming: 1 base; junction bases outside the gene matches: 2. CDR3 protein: CASMGGGTDTQYF. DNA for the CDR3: TGTGCCAGTATGGGGGGGGGCACAGATACGCAGTATTTT.

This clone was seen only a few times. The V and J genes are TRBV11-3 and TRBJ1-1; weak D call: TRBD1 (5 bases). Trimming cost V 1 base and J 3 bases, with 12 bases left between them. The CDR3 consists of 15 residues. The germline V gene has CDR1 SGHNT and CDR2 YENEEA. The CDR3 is CASSLGGRAHTEAFF. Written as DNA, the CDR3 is TGTGCCAGCAGCTTAGGGGGCAGGGCGCACACTGAAGCTTTCTTT.

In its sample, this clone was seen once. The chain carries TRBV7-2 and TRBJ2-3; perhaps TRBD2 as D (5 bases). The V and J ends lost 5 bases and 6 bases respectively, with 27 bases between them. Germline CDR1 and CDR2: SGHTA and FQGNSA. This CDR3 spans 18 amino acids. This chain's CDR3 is CASSPTDAADGWADTQYF. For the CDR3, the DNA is TGTGCCAGCAGCCCCACCGACGCAGCGGATGGGTGGGCGGATACGCAGTATTTT.

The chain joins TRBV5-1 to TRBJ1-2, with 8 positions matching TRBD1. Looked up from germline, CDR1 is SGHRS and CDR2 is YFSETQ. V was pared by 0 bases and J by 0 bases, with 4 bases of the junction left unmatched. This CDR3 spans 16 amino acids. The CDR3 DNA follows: TGCGCCAGCAGCTTGGGGGACAGGCTAGCTAACTATGGCTACACCTTC. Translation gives CASSLGDRLANYGYTF. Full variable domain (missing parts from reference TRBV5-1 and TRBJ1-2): KAGVTQTPRYLIKTRGQQVTLSCSPISGHRSVSWYQQTPGQGLQFLFEYFSETQRNKGNFPGRFSGRQFSNSRSEMNVSTLELGDSALYLCASSLGDRLANYGYTFGSGTRLTVV.

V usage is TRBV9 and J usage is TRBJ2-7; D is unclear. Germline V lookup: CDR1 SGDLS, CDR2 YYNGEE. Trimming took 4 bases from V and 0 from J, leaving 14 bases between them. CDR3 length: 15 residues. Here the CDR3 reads CASSPLMSISYEQYF. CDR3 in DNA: TGTGCCAGCAGCCCCCTGATGAGCATCTCCTACGAGCAGTACTTC.

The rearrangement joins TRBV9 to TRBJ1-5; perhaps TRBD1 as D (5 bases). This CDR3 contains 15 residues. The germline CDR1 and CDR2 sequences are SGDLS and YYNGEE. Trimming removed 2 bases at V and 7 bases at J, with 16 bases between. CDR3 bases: TGTGCCAGCAGCGTCGATGGGGGGGGTTACCAGCCCCAGCATTTT. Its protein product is CASSVDGGGYQPQHF.

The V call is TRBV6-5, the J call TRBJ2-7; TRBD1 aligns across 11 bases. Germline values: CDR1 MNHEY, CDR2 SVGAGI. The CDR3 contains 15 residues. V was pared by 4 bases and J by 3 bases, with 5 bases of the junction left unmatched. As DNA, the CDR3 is TGTGCCAGCAGTTTGGCCGGGACAGGGGGCTACGAGCAGTACTTC. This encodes CASSLAGTGGYEQYF.

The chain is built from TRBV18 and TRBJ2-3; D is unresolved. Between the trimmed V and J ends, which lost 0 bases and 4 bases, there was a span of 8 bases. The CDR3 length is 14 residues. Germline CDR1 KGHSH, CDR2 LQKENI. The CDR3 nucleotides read TGTGCCAGCTCACCACCGGGCAGCCCAGATACGCAGTATTTT. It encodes CASSPPGSPDTQYF.

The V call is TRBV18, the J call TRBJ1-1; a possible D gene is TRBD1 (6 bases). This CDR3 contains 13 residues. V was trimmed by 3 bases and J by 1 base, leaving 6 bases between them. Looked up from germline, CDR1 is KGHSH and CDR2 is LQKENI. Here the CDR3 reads CASSPTGNTEAFF. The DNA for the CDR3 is TGTGCCAGCTCACCGACAGGGAACACTGAAGCTTTCTTT.

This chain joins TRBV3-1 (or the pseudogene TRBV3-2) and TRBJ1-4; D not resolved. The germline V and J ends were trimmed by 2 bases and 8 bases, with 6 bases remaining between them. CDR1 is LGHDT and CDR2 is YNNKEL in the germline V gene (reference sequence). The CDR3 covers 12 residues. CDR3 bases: TGTGCCAGCAGCCAAACACAAGAAAAACTGTTTTTT. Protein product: CASSQTQEKLFF.

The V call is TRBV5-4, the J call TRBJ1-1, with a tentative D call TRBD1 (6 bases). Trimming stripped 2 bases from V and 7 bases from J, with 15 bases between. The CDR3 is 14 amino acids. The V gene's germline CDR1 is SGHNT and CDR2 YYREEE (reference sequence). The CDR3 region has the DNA TGTGCCAGCAGCTTCAGGGGAAGTCGGGGTGAAGCTTTCTTT. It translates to CASSFRGSRGEAFF.

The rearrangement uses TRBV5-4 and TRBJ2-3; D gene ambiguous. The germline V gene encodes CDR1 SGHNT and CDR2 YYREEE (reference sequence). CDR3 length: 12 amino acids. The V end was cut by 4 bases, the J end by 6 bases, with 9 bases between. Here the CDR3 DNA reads TGTGCCAGCAGCCCTTTTCCGGATACGCAGTATTTT. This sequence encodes CASSPFPDTQYF.

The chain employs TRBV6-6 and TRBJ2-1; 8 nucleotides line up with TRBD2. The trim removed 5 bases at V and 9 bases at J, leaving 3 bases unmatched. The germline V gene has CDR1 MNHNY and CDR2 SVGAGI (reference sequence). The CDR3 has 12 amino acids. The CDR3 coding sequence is TGTGCCAGCAGTCTCACTAGCGGTGAGCAGTTCTTC. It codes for CASSLTSGEQFF.

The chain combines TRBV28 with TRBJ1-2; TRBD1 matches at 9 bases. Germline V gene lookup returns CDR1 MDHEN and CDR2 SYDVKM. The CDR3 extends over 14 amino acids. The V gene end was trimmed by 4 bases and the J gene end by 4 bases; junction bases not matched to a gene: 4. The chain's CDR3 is CASSSYRGPYGYTF. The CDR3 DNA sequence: TGTGCCAGCAGTTCGTACAGGGGGCCCTATGGCTACACCTTC.

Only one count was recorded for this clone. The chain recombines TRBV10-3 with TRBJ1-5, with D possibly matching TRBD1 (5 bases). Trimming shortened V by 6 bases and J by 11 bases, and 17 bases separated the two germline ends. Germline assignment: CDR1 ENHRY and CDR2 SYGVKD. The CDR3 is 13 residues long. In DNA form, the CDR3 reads TGTGCCATCAGCGACAGAAGCAGCATGGCCCAGCATTTT. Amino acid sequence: CAISDRSSMAQHF.

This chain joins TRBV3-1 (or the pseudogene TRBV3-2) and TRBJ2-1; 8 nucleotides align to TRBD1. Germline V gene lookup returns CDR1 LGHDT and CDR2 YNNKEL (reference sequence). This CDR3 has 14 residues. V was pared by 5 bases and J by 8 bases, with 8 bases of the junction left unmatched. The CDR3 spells CASSVDGQGHEQFF. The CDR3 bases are TGTGCCAGCAGCGTCGACGGACAGGGCCATGAGCAGTTCTTC.

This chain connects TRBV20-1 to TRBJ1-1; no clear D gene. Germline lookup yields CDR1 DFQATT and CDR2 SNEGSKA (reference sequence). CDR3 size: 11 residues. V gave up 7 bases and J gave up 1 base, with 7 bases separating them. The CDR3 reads CSGAANTEAFF. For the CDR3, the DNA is TGCAGTGGGGCAGCGAACACTGAAGCTTTCTTT.

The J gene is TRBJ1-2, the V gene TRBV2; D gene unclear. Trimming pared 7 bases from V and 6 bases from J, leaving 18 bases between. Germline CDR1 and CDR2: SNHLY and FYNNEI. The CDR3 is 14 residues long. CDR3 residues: CASTSGMRLNGYTF. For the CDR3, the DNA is TGTGCCAGCACGTCGGGGATGAGGTTGAATGGCTACACCTTC.

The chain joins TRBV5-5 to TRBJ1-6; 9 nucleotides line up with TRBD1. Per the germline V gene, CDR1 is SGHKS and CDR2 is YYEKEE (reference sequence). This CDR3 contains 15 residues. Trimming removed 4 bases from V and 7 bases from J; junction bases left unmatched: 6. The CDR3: CASSLTGTGNSPLHF. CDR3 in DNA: TGTGCCAGCAGCCTTACCGGGACAGGGAATTCACCCCTCCACTTT.

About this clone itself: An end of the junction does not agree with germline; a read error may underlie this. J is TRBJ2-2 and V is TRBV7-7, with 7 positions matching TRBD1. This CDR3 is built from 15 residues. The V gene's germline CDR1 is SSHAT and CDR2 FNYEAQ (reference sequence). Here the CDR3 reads CASSLRLTGSGELFF. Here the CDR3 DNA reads TGTGCTAGCAGCCTAAGACTGACAGGGAGTGGGGAGCTGTTTTTT.

The CDR3 protein is CAIGQETQETQYF. CDR3 DNA sequence: TGTGCCATCGGACAGGAGACCCAAGAGACCCAGTACTTC. The chain combines TRBV10-3 with TRBJ2-5, with 7 bases identical to TRBD1. The CDR3 has 13 residues. J lost 1 base, V lost 8 bases, and 4 bases had no gene match. The germline V gene has CDR1 ENHRY and CDR2 SYGVKD.

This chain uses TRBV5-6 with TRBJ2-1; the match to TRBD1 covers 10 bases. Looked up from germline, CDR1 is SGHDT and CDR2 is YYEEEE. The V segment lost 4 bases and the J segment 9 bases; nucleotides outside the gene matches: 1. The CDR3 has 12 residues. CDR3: CASSRQGAEQFF. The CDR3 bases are TGTGCCAGCAGCCGACAGGGGGCTGAGCAGTTCTTC.